Each of the 14 T cell receptor beta chains below was sequenced from the same sample in a study of cytomegalovirus exposure and HLA in healthy donors (dated by TCRdb to about 2017). To prepare the library, the immunoSEQ multiplex PCR assay was applied. The multiplex PCR relied on a mix of 60 forward primers for TCR Vbeta segments and 13 reverse primers for TCR Jbeta segments. TCRdb obtained this table from immuneACCESS and retained in-frame rearrangements with V and J assigned. These tables miss some clones; where compared with another copy, unresolved V genes account for less than half of the shortfall, and the remainder is unexplained. The sample profile shows 110,000 to 150,000 clones; around 78% of them were found once. The ten largest clones capture 2% to 3% of the sample. The specimen sequenced was PBMCs. All receptors come from a woman under 30 in good health and CMV-seropositive.

This clone was observed a single time. This sequence joins TRBV6-5 and TRBJ1-2; D uncertain. CDR1 is MNHEY and CDR2 is SVGAGI in the germline V gene. V was shortened by 7 bases and J by 3 bases, with 6 bases between the two germline ends. The CDR3 sequence is 11 residues long. CDR3 bases: TGTGCCAGCAAACAGTACTATGGCTACACCTTC. This translates into CASKQYYGYTF.

The V gene is TRBV5-4, the J gene TRBJ2-5; the match to TRBD2 covers 13 bases. Germline-derived CDR1 and CDR2 are SGHNT and YYREEE (reference sequence). J was trimmed by 11 bases and V by 0 bases; bases with no gene match: 16. The CDR3 has 18 residues. CDR3 sequence (DNA): TGTGCCAGCAGCTTGGAGGCGGGACTAGCGGGGCGAAAAGGGGGTCAGTACTTC. This sequence encodes CASSLEAGLAGRKGGQYF.

The chain is built from TRBV7-8 and TRBJ2-1; TRBD2 agrees at 8 bases. The CDR3 consists of 15 residues. V was clipped by 8 bases and J by 9 bases; unmatched bases: 15. Looked up from germline, CDR1 is SGHVS and CDR2 is FQNEAQ. This chain's CDR3 is CASLPQRGTSGEQFF. In DNA form, the CDR3 reads TGTGCCAGCTTGCCCCAGCGGGGGACGTCAGGTGAGCAGTTCTTC.

Only one count was recorded for this clone. An end of the junction differs from the germline gene, which may be a read error. This chain connects TRBV7-9 to TRBJ1-5, with 8 bases matching TRBD1. CDR1 and CDR2 (germline): SEHNR, FQNEAQ (reference sequence). This CDR3 region has 17 residues. CDR3 residues: CSSSLGTGTGVNQPQHF. CDR3 DNA sequence: TGTTCCAGCAGCTTAGGTACCGGGACAGGCGTCAATCAGCCCCAGCATTTT.

This chain joins TRBV6-4 and TRBJ2-2; D is uncertain. V lost 6 bases to trimming and J lost 2 bases, with 13 bases between them. CDR1 MRHNA and CDR2 SNTAGT come from the germline V gene. The CDR3 loop spans 15 amino acids. This CDR3 reads CASSRSEDNTGELFF. The CDR3 coding sequence is TGTGCCAGCAGCCGGTCAGAGGATAACACCGGGGAGCTGTTTTTT.

This chain links TRBV5-5 with TRBJ2-2; 10 bases are shared with TRBD2. V lost 4 bases, J lost 2 bases, and 8 bases stayed unmatched. CDR1 SGHKS and CDR2 YYEKEE come from the germline V gene (reference sequence). The CDR3 length is 17 residues. The chain's CDR3 is CASSNPSGGINTGELFF. In DNA, the CDR3 is TGTGCCAGCAGCAACCCTAGCGGGGGAATTAACACCGGGGAGCTGTTTTTT.

The V call is TRBV7-8, the J call TRBJ2-2; no firm D call. Trimming cost V 2 bases and J 1 base, with 8 bases left between them. Germline CDR1 is SGHVS and CDR2 is FQNEAQ. The CDR3 contains 15 residues. CDR3 DNA: TGTGCCAGCAGCTTATTTCCGGGGAACACCGGGGAGCTGTTTTTT. Translated, it gives CASSLFPGNTGELFF.

The chain uses TRBV4-2 and TRBJ2-2, with 8 bases fitting TRBD2. Per germline, CDR1 LGHNA and CDR2 YNFKEQ. Trimming at V came to 4 bases and at J to 3 bases, leaving 4 bases not matched to a gene. The CDR3 loop spans 15 amino acids. Here the CDR3 reads CASSPEAGDTGELFF. CDR3 sequence (DNA): TGTGCCAGCAGCCCCGAAGCGGGGGACACCGGGGAGCTGTTTTTT.

The rearrangement uses TRBV5-4 and TRBJ1-5, with 7 bases lining up with TRBD1. Trimming at V came to 4 bases and at J to 5 bases, leaving 9 bases not matched to a gene. Germline V gene sequence: CDR1 SGHNT, CDR2 YYREEE (reference sequence). The CDR3 consists of 15 residues. CDR3 protein: CASSRQGTGDQPQHF. In DNA, the CDR3 is TGTGCCAGCAGCCGACAGGGAACGGGAGATCAGCCCCAGCATTTT.

The gene calls are TRBV5-6 and TRBJ1-6; TRBD1 matches 10 bases. Germline V CDR1 and CDR2: SGHDT, YYEEEE. CDR3 length: 18 amino acids. Germline trimming cut 0 bases from V and 8 bases from J; bases unmatched to any gene: 11. CDR3 DNA sequence: TGTGCCAGCAGCTTGGCCCCCGGGACAGGGGACTTGGATTCACCCCTCCACTTT. Translation gives CASSLAPGTGDLDSPLHF. Filled out from reference TRBV5-6 and TRBJ1-6, the complete variable domain reads DAGVTQSPTHLIKTRGQQVTLRCSPKSGHDTVSWYQQALGQGPQFIFQYYEEEERQRGNFPDRFSGHQFPNYSSELNVNALLLGDSALYLCASSLAPGTGDLDSPLHFGNGTRLTVT.

The chain has TRBV29-1 and TRBJ2-1; a weak D match, TRBD2 (5 bases). The CDR3 spans 16 residues. Trimming took off 0 bases at V and 6 bases at J, with 18 bases between the two ends. CDR1 and CDR2 from the germline V gene are SQVTM and ANQGSEA. The CDR3 protein is CSVEDRGVPAGNEQFF. In DNA, the CDR3 is TGCAGCGTTGAAGATCGTGGCGTACCCGCGGGCAATGAGCAGTTCTTC.

This chain joins TRBV9 and TRBJ1-3, with a weak D call TRBD1 (5 bases). Germline V gene data show CDR1 as SGDLS and CDR2 as YYNGEE. The V end lost 4 bases, the J end lost 0 bases, and 11 bases lay between the germline ends. CDR3 length: 15 amino acids. CDR3 nucleotides: TGTGCCAGCAGCAGGACAAGCCTCTCTGGAAACACCATATATTTT. It specifies CASSRTSLSGNTIYF.

A single count supports this clone. The chain recombines TRBV2 with TRBJ1-1; the match to TRBD1 covers 7 bases. V lost 5 bases to trimming and J lost 5 bases; unmatched junction nucleotides: 5. This CDR3 is 13 amino acids long. Germline CDR1 reads SNHLY; CDR2 reads FYNNEI. CDR3 nucleotide sequence: TGTGCCAGCAGTCCACAGGGGCCGACTGAAGCTTTCTTT. Its protein is CASSPQGPTEAFF. Combining the CDR3 with reference TRBV2 and TRBJ1-1 gives the whole variable domain EPEVTQTPSHQVTQMGQEVILRCVPISNHLYFYWYRQILGQKVEFLVSFYNNEISEKSEIFDDQFSVERPDGSNFTLKIRSTKLEDSAMYFCASSPQGPTEAFFGQGTRLTVV.

This chain links TRBV5-1 with TRBJ1-3, with 8 nucleotides matching TRBD1. Trimming at V came to 0 bases and at J to 1 base, leaving 15 bases not matched to a gene. CDR1 is SGHRS, CDR2 YFSETQ, per germline. This CDR3 is built from 20 residues. CDR3 in DNA: TGCGCCAGCAGCTTGGGGACAGGGTCGCCCCTCACCGCTTCTGGAAACACCATATATTTT. This gives the protein CASSLGTGSPLTASGNTIYF.